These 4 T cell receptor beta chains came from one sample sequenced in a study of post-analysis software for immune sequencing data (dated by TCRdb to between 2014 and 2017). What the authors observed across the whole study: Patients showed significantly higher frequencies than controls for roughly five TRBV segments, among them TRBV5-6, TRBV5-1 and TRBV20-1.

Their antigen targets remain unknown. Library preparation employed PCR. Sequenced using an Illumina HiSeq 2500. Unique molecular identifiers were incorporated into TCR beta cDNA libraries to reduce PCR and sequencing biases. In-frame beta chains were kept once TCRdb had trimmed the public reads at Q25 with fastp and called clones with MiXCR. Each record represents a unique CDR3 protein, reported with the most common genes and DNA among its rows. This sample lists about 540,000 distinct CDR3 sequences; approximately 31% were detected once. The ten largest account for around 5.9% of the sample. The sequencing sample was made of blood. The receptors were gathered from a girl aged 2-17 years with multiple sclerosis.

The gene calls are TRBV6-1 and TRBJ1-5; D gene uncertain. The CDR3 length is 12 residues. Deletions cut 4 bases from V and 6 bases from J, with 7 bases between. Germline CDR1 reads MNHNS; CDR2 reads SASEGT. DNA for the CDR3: TGTGCCAGCAGTGCGGGCGTTCAGCCCCAGCATTTT. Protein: CASSAGVQPQHF.

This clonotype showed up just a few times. DNA for the CDR3: TGTGCCAGCACACTAGCGGGGGGTTACGAGCAGTACTTC. The encoded protein is CASTLAGGYEQYF. The chain uses TRBV6-6 and TRBJ2-7; 12 bases line up with TRBD2. The V gene's germline CDR1 is MNHNY and CDR2 SVGAGI (reference sequence). The length of the CDR3 is 13 residues. Germline trimming cut 7 bases from V and 4 bases from J; bases unmatched to any gene: 2.

The CDR3 DNA sequence: TGTGCCAGCAGCTTTTATTTGGACACTGAAGCTTTCTTT. Translation gives CASSFYLDTEAFF. The chain joins TRBV11-2 to TRBJ1-1; D gene unclear. CDR3 length: 13 amino acids. V was cut by 3 bases and J by 3 bases, with 8 bases left in between. The germline V gene encodes CDR1 SGHAT and CDR2 FQNNGV.

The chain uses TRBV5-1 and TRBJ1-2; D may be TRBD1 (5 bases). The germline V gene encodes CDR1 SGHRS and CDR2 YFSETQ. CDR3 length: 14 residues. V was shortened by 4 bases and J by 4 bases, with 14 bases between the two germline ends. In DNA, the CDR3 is TGCGCCAGCAGCCGTCGTGGGGACCTCTATGGCTACACCTTC. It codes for CASSRRGDLYGYTF.